This TCR beta chain was found in a study of a mutant IDH1 vaccine in newly diagnosed glioma. The wider study: Patients got radiotherapy, temozolomide, or both beforehand, and most got both.

Measured with immunoSEQ multiplex PCR; TCRdb has only the in-frame clones, and not every one. The sample consists of just over 80,000 clones, 70% to 90% of them appearing once. Time point here: week 23, last vaccination. All doses held 300 ug of mutant IDH1 20-mer peptide, with topical imiquimod. Details on this clone: Its antigen is not known.

The CDR3 has 13 amino acids. Looked up from germline, CDR1 is MNHEY and CDR2 is SMNVEV (reference sequence). Trimming stripped 2 bases from V and 3 bases from J, with 5 bases between. Here the sequenced sample was PBMCs, taken from a glioma patient whose treatment included an IDH1 peptide vaccine. V usage is TRBV27 and J usage is TRBJ1-3; D ambiguous. The clonotype originates from a man in his thirties or forties with glioma. Some clones in this sample may be carry-over from other donors' samples. CDR3 coding DNA: TGTGCCAGCAGTTTAAAAAATGGAAACACCATATATTTT. Protein product: CASSLKNGNTIYF.